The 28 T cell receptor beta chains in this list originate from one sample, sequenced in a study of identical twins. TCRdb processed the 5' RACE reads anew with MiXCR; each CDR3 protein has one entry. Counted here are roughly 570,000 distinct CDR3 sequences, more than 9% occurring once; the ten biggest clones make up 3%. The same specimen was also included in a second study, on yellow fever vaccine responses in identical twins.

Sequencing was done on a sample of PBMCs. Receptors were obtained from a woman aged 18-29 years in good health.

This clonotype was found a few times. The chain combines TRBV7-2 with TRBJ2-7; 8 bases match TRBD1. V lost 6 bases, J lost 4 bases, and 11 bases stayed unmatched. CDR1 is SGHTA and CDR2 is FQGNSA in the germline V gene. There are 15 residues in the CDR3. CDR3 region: CASSPGTGKIYEQYF. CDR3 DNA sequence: TGTGCCAGCAGTCCCGGGACAGGAAAAATTTACGAGCAGTACTTC.

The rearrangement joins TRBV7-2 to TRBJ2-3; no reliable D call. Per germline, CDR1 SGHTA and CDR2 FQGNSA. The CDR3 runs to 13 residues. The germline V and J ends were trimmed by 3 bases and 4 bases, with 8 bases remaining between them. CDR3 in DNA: TGTGCCAGCAGCTTTTTCGGCGCAGATACGCAGTATTTT. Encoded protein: CASSFFGADTQYF. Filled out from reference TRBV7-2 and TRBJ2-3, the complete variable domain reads GAGVSQSPSNKVTEKGKDVELRCDPISGHTALYWYRQSLGQGLEFLIYFQGNSAPDKSGLPSDRFSAERTGGSVSTLTIQRTQQEDSAVYLCASSFFGADTQYFGPGTRLTVL.

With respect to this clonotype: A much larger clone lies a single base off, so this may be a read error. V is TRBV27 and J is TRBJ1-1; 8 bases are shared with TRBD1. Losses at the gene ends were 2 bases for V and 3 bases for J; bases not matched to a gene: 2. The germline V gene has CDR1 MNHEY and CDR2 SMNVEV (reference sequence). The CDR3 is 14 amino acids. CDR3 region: CASSLKTGDTEAFF. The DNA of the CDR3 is TGTGCCAGCAGTTTAAAGACAGGGGACACTGAAGCTTTCTTT.

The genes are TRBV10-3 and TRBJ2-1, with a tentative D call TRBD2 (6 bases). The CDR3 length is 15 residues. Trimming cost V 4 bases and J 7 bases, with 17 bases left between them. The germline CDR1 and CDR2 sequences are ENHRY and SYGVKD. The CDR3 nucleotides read TGTGCCATCAGTGGGGGCGGGGCGGTAGTGAATGAGCAGTTCTTC. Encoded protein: CAISGGGAVVNEQFF.

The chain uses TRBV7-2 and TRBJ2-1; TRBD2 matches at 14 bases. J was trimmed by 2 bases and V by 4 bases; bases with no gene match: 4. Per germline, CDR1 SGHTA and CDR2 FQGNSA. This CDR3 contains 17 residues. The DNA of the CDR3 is TGTGCCAGCAGCTCCTGGACTAGCGGGGGGACCTACAATGAGCAGTTCTTC. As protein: CASSSWTSGGTYNEQFF.

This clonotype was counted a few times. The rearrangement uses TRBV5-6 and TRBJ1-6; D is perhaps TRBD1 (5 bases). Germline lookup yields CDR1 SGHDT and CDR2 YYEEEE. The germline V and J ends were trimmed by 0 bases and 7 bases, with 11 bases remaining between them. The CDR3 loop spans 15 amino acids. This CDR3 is CASSLVPGANSPLHF. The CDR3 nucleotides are TGTGCCAGCAGCTTGGTCCCTGGGGCGAATTCACCCCTCCACTTT.

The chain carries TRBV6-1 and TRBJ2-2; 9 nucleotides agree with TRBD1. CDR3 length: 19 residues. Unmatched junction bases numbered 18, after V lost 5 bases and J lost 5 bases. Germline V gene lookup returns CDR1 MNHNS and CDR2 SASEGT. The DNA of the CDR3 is TGTGCCAGCAGTCGCGTTGGGAACAGGGGGCGAATCGGGACCGGGGAGCTGTTTTTT. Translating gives CASSRVGNRGRIGTGELFF.

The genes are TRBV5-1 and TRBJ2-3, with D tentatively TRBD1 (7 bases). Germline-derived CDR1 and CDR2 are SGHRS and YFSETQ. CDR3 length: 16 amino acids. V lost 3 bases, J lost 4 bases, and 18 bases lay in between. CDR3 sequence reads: CASSWRDSFRSDTQYF. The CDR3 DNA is TGCGCCAGCAGCTGGAGGGACAGCTTTAGGTCAGATACGCAGTATTTT.

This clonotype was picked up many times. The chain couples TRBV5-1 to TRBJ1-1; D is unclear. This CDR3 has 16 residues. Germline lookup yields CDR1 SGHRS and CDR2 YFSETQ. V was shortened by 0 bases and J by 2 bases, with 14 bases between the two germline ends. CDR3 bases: TGCGCCAGCAGCTTGGGCAGCCGGCTAAGTAACACTGAAGCTTTCTTT. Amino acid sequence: CASSLGSRLSNTEAFF.

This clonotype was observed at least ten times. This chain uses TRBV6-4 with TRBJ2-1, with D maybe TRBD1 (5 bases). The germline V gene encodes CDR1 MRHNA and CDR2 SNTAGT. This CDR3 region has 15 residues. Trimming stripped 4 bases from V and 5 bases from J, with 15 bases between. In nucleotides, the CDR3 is TGTGCCAGCAGTGTTTCAAAGCAGGGCAACAATGAGCAGTTCTTC. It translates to CASSVSKQGNNEQFF.

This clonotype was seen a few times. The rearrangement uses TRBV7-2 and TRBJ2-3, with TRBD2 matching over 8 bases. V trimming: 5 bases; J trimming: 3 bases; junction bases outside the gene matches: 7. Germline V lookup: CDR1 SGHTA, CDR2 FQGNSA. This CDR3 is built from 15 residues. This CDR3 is CASSRGAGGTDTQYF. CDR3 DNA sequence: TGTGCCAGCAGCCGAGGTGCGGGGGGAACAGATACGCAGTATTTT.

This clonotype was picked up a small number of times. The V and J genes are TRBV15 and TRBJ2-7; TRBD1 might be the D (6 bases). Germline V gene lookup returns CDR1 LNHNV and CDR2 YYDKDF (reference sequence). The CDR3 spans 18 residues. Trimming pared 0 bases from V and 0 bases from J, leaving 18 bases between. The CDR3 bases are TGTGCCACCAGCAGAGATCTAACAGGGTGGTCGACCTCCTACGAGCAGTACTTC. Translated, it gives CATSRDLTGWSTSYEQYF. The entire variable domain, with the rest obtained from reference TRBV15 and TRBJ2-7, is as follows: DAMVIQNPRYQVTQFGKPVTLSCSQTLNHNVMYWYQQKSSQAPKLLFHYYDKDFNNEADTPDNFQSRRPNTSFCFLDIRSPGLGDTAMYLCATSRDLTGWSTSYEQYFGPGTRLTVT.

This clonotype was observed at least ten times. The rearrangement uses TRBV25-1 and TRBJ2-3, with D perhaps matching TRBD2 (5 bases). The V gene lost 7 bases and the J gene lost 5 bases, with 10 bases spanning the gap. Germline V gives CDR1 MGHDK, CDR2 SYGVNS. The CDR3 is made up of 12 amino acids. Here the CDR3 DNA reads TGTGCCAGCACTGCCGGAGGAGATACGCAGTATTTT. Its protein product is CASTAGGDTQYF. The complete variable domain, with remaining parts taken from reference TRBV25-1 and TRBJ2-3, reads EADIYQTPRYLVIGTGKKITLECSQTMGHDKMYWYQQDPGMELHLIHYSYGVNSTEKGDLSSESTVSRIRTEHFPLTLESARPSHTSQYLCASTAGGDTQYFGPGTRLTVL.

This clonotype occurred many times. CDR3 loop: CASSHSGGGDNEQFF. The CDR3 DNA is TGCGCCAGCAGCCATAGTGGTGGAGGGGACAATGAGCAGTTCTTC. The rearrangement joins TRBV4-1 to TRBJ2-1, with D perhaps TRBD2 (6 bases). V was trimmed by 3 bases and J by 5 bases, leaving 14 bases between them. The CDR3 extends over 15 amino acids. Per germline, CDR1 MGHRA and CDR2 YSYEKL.

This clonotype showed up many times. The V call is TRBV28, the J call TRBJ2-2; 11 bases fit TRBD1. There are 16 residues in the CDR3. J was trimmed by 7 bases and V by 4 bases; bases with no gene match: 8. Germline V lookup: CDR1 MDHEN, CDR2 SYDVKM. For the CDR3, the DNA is TGTGCCAGCAGTTCCTGGACAGGGGGCGGTGGCGGGGAGCTGTTTTTT. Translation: CASSSWTGGGGGELFF.

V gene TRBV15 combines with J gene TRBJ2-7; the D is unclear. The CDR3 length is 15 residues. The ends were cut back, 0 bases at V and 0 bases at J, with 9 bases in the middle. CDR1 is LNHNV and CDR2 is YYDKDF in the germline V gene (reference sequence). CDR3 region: CATSRDRRSSYEQYF. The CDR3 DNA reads TGTGCCACCAGCAGAGATCGCAGGAGCTCCTACGAGCAGTACTTC.

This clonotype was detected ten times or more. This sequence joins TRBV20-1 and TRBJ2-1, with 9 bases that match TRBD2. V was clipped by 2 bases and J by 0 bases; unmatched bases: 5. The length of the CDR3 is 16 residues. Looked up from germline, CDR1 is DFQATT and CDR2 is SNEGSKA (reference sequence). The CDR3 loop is CSARSIAGASYNEQFF. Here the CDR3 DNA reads TGCAGTGCTAGATCAATAGCGGGGGCCTCCTACAATGAGCAGTTCTTC.

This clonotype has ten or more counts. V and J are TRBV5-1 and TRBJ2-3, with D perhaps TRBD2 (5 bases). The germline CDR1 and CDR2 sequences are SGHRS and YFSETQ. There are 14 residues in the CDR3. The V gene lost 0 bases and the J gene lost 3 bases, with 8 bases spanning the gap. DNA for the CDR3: TGCGCCAGCAGCTTGGGCACGGGAACAGATACGCAGTATTTT. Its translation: CASSLGTGTDTQYF.

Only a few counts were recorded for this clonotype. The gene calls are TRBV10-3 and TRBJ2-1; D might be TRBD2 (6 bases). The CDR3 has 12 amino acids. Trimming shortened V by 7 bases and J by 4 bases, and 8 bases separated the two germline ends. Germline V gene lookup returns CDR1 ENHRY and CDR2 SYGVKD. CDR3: CAITSEYNEQFF. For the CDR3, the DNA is TGTGCCATCACTAGCGAGTACAATGAGCAGTTCTTC.

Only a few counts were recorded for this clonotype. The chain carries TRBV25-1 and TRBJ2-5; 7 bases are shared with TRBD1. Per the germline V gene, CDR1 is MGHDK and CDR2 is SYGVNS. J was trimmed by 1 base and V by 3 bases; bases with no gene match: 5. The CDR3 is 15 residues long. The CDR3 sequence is CASSEIDRAQETQYF. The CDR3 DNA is TGTGCCAGCAGTGAGATAGACAGGGCCCAAGAGACCCAGTACTTC.

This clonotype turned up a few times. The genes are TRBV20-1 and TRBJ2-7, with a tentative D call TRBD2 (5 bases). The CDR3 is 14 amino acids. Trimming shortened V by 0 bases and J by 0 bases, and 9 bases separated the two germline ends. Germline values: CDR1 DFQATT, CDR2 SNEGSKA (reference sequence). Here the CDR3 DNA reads TGCAGTGCTAGAGATCAGCGGAGCTCCTACGAGCAGTACTTC. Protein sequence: CSARDQRSSYEQYF.

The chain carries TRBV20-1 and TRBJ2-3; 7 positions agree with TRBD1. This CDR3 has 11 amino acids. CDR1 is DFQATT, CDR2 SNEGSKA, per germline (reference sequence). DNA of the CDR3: TGCATGGGACAGAACACAGATACGCAGTATTTT. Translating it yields CMGQNTDTQYF.

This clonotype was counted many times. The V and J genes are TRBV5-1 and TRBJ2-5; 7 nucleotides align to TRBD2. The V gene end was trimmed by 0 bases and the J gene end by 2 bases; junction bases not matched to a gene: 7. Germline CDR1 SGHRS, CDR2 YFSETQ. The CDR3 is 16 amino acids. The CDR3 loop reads CASSLVAGRVQETQYF. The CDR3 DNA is TGCGCCAGCAGCTTGGTCGCAGGGAGGGTACAAGAGACCCAGTACTTC.

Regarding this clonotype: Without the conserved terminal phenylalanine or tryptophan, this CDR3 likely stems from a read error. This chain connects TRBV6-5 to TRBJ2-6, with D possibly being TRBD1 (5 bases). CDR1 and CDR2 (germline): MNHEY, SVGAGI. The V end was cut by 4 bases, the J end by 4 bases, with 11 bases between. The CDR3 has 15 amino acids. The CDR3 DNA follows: TGTGCCAGCAGTTTCTCAGGGTCCGGGGCCAACGTCCTGACTCTC. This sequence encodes CASSFSGSGANVLTL.

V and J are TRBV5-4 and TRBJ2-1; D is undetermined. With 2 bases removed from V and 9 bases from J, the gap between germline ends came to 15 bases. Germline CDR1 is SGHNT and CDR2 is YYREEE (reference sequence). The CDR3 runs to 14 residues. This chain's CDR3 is CASSFGPIPIEQFF. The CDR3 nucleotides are TGTGCCAGCAGCTTTGGACCTATCCCCATTGAGCAGTTCTTC.

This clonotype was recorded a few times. CDR3: CASSFSGTPSYEQYF. The CDR3 nucleotides read TGTGCCAGCAGCTTCTCCGGGACACCATCCTACGAGCAGTACTTC. The genes are TRBV7-2 and TRBJ2-7, with TRBD1 as a possible D gene (6 bases). In germline, CDR1 is SGHTA, CDR2 FQGNSA. The V end was cut by 3 bases, the J end by 1 base, with 13 bases between. CDR3 length: 15 residues.

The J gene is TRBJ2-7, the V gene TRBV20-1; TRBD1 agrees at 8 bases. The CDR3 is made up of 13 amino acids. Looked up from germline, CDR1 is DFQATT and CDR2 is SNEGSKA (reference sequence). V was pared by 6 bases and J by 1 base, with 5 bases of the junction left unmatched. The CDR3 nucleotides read TGCAGTGCCCCAGGGACAGGATCCTACGAGCAGTACTTC. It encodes CSAPGTGSYEQYF.

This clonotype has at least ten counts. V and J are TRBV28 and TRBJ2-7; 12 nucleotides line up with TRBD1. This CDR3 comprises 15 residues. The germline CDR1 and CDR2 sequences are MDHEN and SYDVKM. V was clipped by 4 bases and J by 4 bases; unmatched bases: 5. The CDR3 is CASSSPGQGAYEQYF. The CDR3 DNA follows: TGTGCCAGCAGTTCCCCGGGACAGGGGGCTTACGAGCAGTACTTC.